This T cell receptor beta chain was captured in a study of T cell changes during pregnancy in multiple sclerosis. Points on this clone: Other DNA sequences in this specimen translate into the identical CDR3.

Method: immunoSEQ multiplex PCR; TCRdb's copy keeps in-frame clones and lacks some. In the table there are fewer than 15,000 clones, 86% of which are singletons. The input for sequencing was CD8+ T cells from peripheral blood mononuclear cells, taken in the first trimester of pregnancy. The TCR sequence derives from a female donor with multiple sclerosis, enrolled in a pregnancy study.

The CDR3 DNA follows: TGTGCCAGCAGCCTTTCGGTAAGCTCCTACAATGAGCAGTTCTTC. Amino acids: CASSLSVSSYNEQFF. The chain couples TRBV27 to TRBJ2-1; no clear D gene. CDR1 is MNHEY and CDR2 is SMNVEV in the germline V gene (reference sequence). The CDR3 loop spans 15 amino acids. The V gene lost 6 bases and the J gene lost 0 bases, with 12 bases spanning the gap.